These 31 T cell receptor beta chains were sequenced from one sample in a study of blood T cell repertoires in COVID-19. The data were produced by immunoSEQ multiplex PCR, yet TCRdb's version contains in-frame clones alone and is incomplete. This table has 20,000 to 25,000 clones, around 89% appearing once. The sample taken for sequencing was peripheral blood. These TCRs come from a human donor with active COVID-19. The donor label of this sample is uncertain.

The CDR3 DNA reads as TGCGCCAGCAGCTTGGGACTAGCGGGGAGGCGGTTCTTC. Protein: CASSLGLAGRRFF. This chain links TRBV5-1 with TRBJ2-1; 11 bases line up with TRBD2. The CDR3 is 13 amino acids. The germline V gene has CDR1 SGHRS and CDR2 YFSETQ. The junction had 5 bases not matched to a gene; V was cut back by 0 bases and J by 15 bases. Complete variable domain (other parts from reference TRBV5-1 and TRBJ2-1): KAGVTQTPRYLIKTRGQQVTLSCSPISGHRSVSWYQQTPGQGLQFLFEYFSETQRNKGNFPGRFSGRQFSNSRSEMNVSTLELGDSALYLCASSLGLAGRRFFGPGTRLTVL.

The chain carries TRBV30 and TRBJ2-7; 8 bases are shared with TRBD1. The ends lost 1 base at V and 6 bases at J; junction bases unmatched: 11. The CDR3 is made up of 15 amino acids. The germline gives CDR1 GTSNPN, CDR2 SVGIG (reference sequence). The CDR3 nucleotides are TGTGCCTGGAGTGCGGACAGGGTGTCGAGGCCCGAGCAGTACTTC. Its translation is CAWSADRVSRPEQYF.

V usage is TRBV18 and J usage is TRBJ2-3; TRBD2 matches at 7 bases. V trimming: 5 bases; J trimming: 9 bases; junction bases outside the gene matches: 17. The CDR3 covers 16 residues. Germline assignment: CDR1 KGHSH and CDR2 LQKENI. The CDR3 region has the DNA TGTGCCAGCTCATCCCGACTAGCCGAAATTGGAATGACGCAGTATTTT. Its translation: CASSSRLAEIGMTQYF.

V and J are TRBV2 and TRBJ1-5; the D is unclear. From germline, CDR1 is SNHLY and CDR2 FYNNEI. Trimming stripped 3 bases from V and 2 bases from J, with 17 bases between. The length of the CDR3 is 17 residues. CDR3 coding DNA: TGTGCCAGCAGTGAGGGCTTAGGGCGGGGAGGCAATCAGCCCCAGCATTTT. Encoded protein: CASSEGLGRGGNQPQHF.

J is TRBJ2-2 and V is TRBV5-1, with a weak D call TRBD2 (7 bases). The CDR3 has 17 residues. Germline CDR1 and CDR2: SGHRS and YFSETQ. V lost 0 bases and J 4 bases, leaving 16 bases between the germline ends. The CDR3 DNA reads TGCGCCAGCAGCTTGGAGAGGGCGGGGGCCTCCACCGGGGAGCTGTTTTTT. Encoded protein: CASSLERAGASTGELFF.

This chain links TRBV2 with TRBJ1-4; 9 bases fit TRBD1. Germline V gives CDR1 SNHLY, CDR2 FYNNEI. This CDR3 has 14 amino acids. The V gene end was trimmed by 6 bases and the J gene end by 6 bases; junction bases not matched to a gene: 5. Here the CDR3 reads CASSRDRGYEKLFF. In DNA form, the CDR3 reads TGTGCCAGCAGCCGAGACAGGGGGTATGAAAAACTGTTTTTT.

V gene TRBV3-1 (or the pseudogene TRBV3-2) combines with J gene TRBJ2-5; unclear D gene. Germline V lookup: CDR1 LGHDT, CDR2 YNNKEL (reference sequence). The V end lost 4 bases, the J end lost 5 bases, and 11 bases lay between the germline ends. The CDR3 is made up of 13 amino acids. CDR3 region: CASSLVPLETQYF. In DNA, the CDR3 is TGTGCCAGCAGCCTCGTCCCCCTCGAGACCCAGTACTTC.

This clone was recorded only once. The chain uses TRBV28 and TRBJ1-1, with a weak D call TRBD1 (6 bases). The length of the CDR3 is 14 residues. The germline V gene encodes CDR1 MDHEN and CDR2 SYDVKM. V dropped 6 bases and J dropped 7 bases, with 18 bases sitting between them. CDR3 sequence: CASREMGGAIEAFF. CDR3 DNA sequence: TGTGCCAGCAGAGAAATGGGGGGGGCAATTGAAGCTTTCTTT.

This clone showed up just once. V gene TRBV6-5 combines with J gene TRBJ2-3; TRBD1 is a possible D gene (5 bases). Germline CDR1 reads MNHEY; CDR2 reads SVGAGI. The CDR3 length is 12 residues. Trimming removed 4 bases at V and 9 bases at J, with 11 bases between. CDR3 DNA: TGTGCCAGCAGTTTCAGCCAGGGCACGCAGTATTTT. Amino acid sequence: CASSFSQGTQYF.

The chain carries TRBV4-1 and TRBJ2-1; the D gene is possibly TRBD2 (6 bases). Trimming cost V 1 base and J 4 bases, with 17 bases left between them. This CDR3 has 17 residues. Germline CDR1 and CDR2: MGHRA and YSYEKL. In DNA, the CDR3 is TGCGCCAGCAGCCAAGCCCCTCCGGGGGACTTATACAATGAGCAGTTCTTC. It codes for CASSQAPPGDLYNEQFF.

The chain recombines TRBV6-2 or TRBV6-3 with TRBJ2-4; weak D call: TRBD1 (5 bases). This CDR3 has 18 amino acids. Trimming removed 0 bases at V and 1 base at J, with 16 bases between. CDR1 and CDR2 from the germline V gene are MNHEY and SVGEGT. CDR3 coding DNA: TGTGCCAGCAGTTACTCGATACAGGACCGGGTGGCCAAAAACATTCAGTACTTC. This sequence encodes CASSYSIQDRVAKNIQYF.

The rearrangement links TRBV6-5 to TRBJ2-2; D not resolved. Trimming shortened V by 6 bases and J by 4 bases, and 15 bases separated the two germline ends. Germline values: CDR1 MNHEY, CDR2 SVGAGI. The CDR3 consists of 15 residues. The CDR3 protein is CASRKMTGSTGELFF. CDR3 DNA sequence: TGTGCCAGCAGGAAGATGACTGGATCCACCGGGGAGCTGTTTTTT.

The V gene is TRBV28, the J gene TRBJ2-7, with TRBD1 matching 7 bases. This CDR3 is 16 amino acids long. CDR1 MDHEN and CDR2 SYDVKM come from the germline V gene. V shed 5 bases and J 3 bases; nucleotides not matched to a gene: 13. CDR3 protein: CASSRLDRLAHYEQYF. CDR3 DNA: TGTGCCAGCAGTCGCCTGGACAGGCTGGCCCACTACGAGCAGTACTTC.

V usage is TRBV14 and J usage is TRBJ2-5; possibly TRBD2 for D (7 bases). The CDR3 loop spans 12 amino acids. V lost 0 bases and J lost 13, with 12 bases in between. The germline gives CDR1 SGHDN, CDR2 FVKESK. CDR3 nucleotide sequence: TGTGCCAGCAGCCAAGACCGGGGGGCCCCGTACTTC. Translated, it gives CASSQDRGAPYF.

This chain connects TRBV27 to TRBJ1-2; D gene unclear. Looked up from germline, CDR1 is MNHEY and CDR2 is SMNVEV (reference sequence). V gave up 5 bases and J gave up 1 base, with 5 bases separating them. CDR3 length: 12 residues. CDR3 region: CASSDNNYGYTF. The CDR3 DNA follows: TGTGCCAGCAGTGACAATAACTATGGCTACACCTTC.

The V call is TRBV6-6, the J call TRBJ2-7, with TRBD1 as a possible D gene (6 bases). Germline-derived CDR1 and CDR2 are MNHNY and SVGAGI (reference sequence). There are 13 residues in the CDR3. V dropped 7 bases and J dropped 1 base, with 11 bases sitting between them. In DNA form, the CDR3 reads TGTGCCAGCAACTGGGGACAATCCTACGAGCAGTACTTC. Translated: CASNWGQSYEQYF.

V usage is TRBV9 and J usage is TRBJ2-7; TRBD1 matches 8 bases. Per the germline V gene, CDR1 is SGDLS and CDR2 is YYNGEE. The CDR3 is 15 amino acids. The V gene end was trimmed by 2 bases and the J gene end by 0 bases; junction bases not matched to a gene: 4. This CDR3 is CASSVGQGLSYEQYF. Here the CDR3 DNA reads TGTGCCAGCAGCGTCGGACAGGGCCTCTCCTACGAGCAGTACTTC.

V usage is TRBV7-3 and J usage is TRBJ1-4; the D is unclear. The V and J ends lost 3 bases and 6 bases respectively, with 8 bases between them. CDR3 length: 13 amino acids. Germline CDR1 reads SGHTA; CDR2 reads FQGTGA. CDR3 region: CASSLGGDEKLFF. CDR3 bases: TGTGCCAGCAGCTTGGGCGGGGATGAAAAACTGTTTTTT.

The rearrangement links TRBV6-5 to TRBJ1-2; 7 bases align to TRBD1. The CDR3 is made up of 16 amino acids. With 2 bases clipped from V and 1 base from J, the junction kept 7 bases outside the gene matches. Germline CDR1 and CDR2: MNHEY and SVGAGI. This CDR3 is CASSYQQGSGNYGYTF. The CDR3 DNA sequence: TGTGCCAGCAGTTACCAACAGGGGTCGGGTAACTATGGCTACACCTTC.

This clone is a singleton in its sample. This chain links TRBV12-3 or TRBV12-4 with TRBJ1-5; D might be TRBD1 (5 bases). The V and J ends lost 5 bases and 7 bases respectively, with 9 bases between them. This CDR3 comprises 12 residues. The CDR3 nucleotides are TGTGCCAGCAGTCCCCAGGGCCAGCCCCAGCATTTT. This sequence encodes CASSPQGQPQHF.

This sequence joins TRBV6-5 and TRBJ1-6; 8 nucleotides agree with TRBD1. Germline V CDR1 and CDR2: MNHEY, SVGAGI. The J segment lost 10 bases and the V segment lost 5 bases, leaving 10 bases of the junction unmatched. This CDR3 region has 15 residues. The CDR3 bases are TGTGCCAGCAGTACGCAGGGGGCTGTTTCATCACCCCTCCACTTT. Its protein is CASSTQGAVSSPLHF.

CDR3 sequence: CASSPLAMVSDTQYF. CDR3 nucleotides: TGTGCCAGCTCACCACTAGCGATGGTTTCAGATACGCAGTATTTT. The chain carries TRBV18 and TRBJ2-3, with D perhaps matching TRBD2 (5 bases). Looked up from germline, CDR1 is KGHSH and CDR2 is LQKENI. Between the trimmed V and J ends, which lost 1 base and 4 bases, there was a span of 12 bases. The CDR3 is 15 residues long.

This clone showed up just a few times. The chain carries TRBV7-2 and TRBJ2-7; TRBD1 matches at 9 bases. The germline V gene has CDR1 SGHTA and CDR2 FQGNSA. This CDR3 has 17 residues. V shed 4 bases, J shed 9 bases, and the junction held 19 bases outside the gene matches. This CDR3 is CASSWGPPGQGISLQYF. DNA of the CDR3: TGTGCCAGCAGCTGGGGCCCACCGGGACAGGGAATTAGCTTGCAGTACTTC.

The V call is TRBV24-1, the J call TRBJ2-1; TRBD2 matches at 14 bases. The V gene end was trimmed by 6 bases and the J gene end by 4 bases; junction bases not matched to a gene: 16. This CDR3 region has 20 residues. Germline V gene sequence: CDR1 KGHDR, CDR2 SFDVKD. The DNA for the CDR3 is TGTGCCACCAGTTCCAACCCGGGACTAGCGGGAGCCGGAGTATACAATGAGCAGTTCTTC. Translated: CATSSNPGLAGAGVYNEQFF.

The rearrangement links TRBV5-1 to TRBJ2-1, with a possible D match to TRBD2 (5 bases). Germline CDR1 and CDR2: SGHRS and YFSETQ. The CDR3 has 16 amino acids. With 0 bases removed from V and 1 base from J, the gap between germline ends came to 11 bases. This CDR3 reads CASSLGGFLSYNEQFF. The CDR3, as DNA: TGCGCCAGCAGCTTGGGAGGGTTTCTATCCTACAATGAGCAGTTCTTC.

This clone was observed once. The chain has TRBV5-1 and TRBJ2-5; tentative D call: TRBD2 (5 bases). The CDR3 has 15 residues. Trimming shortened V by 0 bases and J by 1 base, and 10 bases separated the two germline ends. Germline CDR1 reads SGHRS; CDR2 reads YFSETQ. The CDR3 nucleotides read TGCGCCAGCAGCTTGGCCGGGGAGATCCAAGAGACCCAGTACTTC. Protein sequence: CASSLAGEIQETQYF. Supplemented by reference TRBV5-1 and TRBJ2-5, the full variable domain reads KAGVTQTPRYLIKTRGQQVTLSCSPISGHRSVSWYQQTPGQGLQFLFEYFSETQRNKGNFPGRFSGRQFSNSRSEMNVSTLELGDSALYLCASSLAGEIQETQYFGPGTRLLVL.

In DNA form, the CDR3 reads TGTGCCAGCGAAAGCGGATACACAGATACGCAGTATTTT. Residues: CASESGYTDTQYF. The V call is TRBV12-3 or TRBV12-4, the J call TRBJ2-3, with D tentatively TRBD2 (5 bases). V lost 8 bases to trimming and J lost 2 bases, with 11 bases between them. This CDR3 region has 13 residues.

V is TRBV18 and J is TRBJ2-7; D not resolved. V was clipped by 3 bases and J by 7 bases, with 19 bases between them. Germline-derived CDR1 and CDR2 are KGHSH and LQKENI. The CDR3 consists of 15 residues. The CDR3 reads CASSPQRSPPLEQYF. Here the CDR3 DNA reads TGTGCCAGCTCACCGCAGAGGTCGCCGCCGTTGGAGCAGTACTTC.

CDR3 loop: CASSFPPFRGHQPQHF. The CDR3 coding sequence is TGTGCCAGCAGTTTTCCCCCCTTCAGGGGCCATCAGCCCCAGCATTTT. This sequence joins TRBV28 and TRBJ1-5; TRBD1 might be the D (6 bases). Germline V CDR1 and CDR2: MDHEN, SYDVKM. The CDR3 is 16 amino acids. The V end lost 3 bases, the J end lost 5 bases, and 17 bases lay between the germline ends.

V gene TRBV9 combines with J gene TRBJ2-7, with 8 bases matching TRBD1. The germline V gene encodes CDR1 SGDLS and CDR2 YYNGEE. V dropped 2 bases and J dropped 6; count of bases not matched to a gene: 1. This CDR3 contains 12 residues. Here the CDR3 reads CASSVTGGEQYF. The CDR3 DNA is TGTGCCAGCAGCGTCACAGGGGGCGAGCAGTACTTC.

CDR3 DNA: TGTGCCAGCATTGATCCAGGGTTTAGCTCCTACGAGCAGTACTTC. Translated, it gives CASIDPGFSSYEQYF. The genes are TRBV21-1 and TRBJ2-7; the table's TRBD1 call for D was not verified on the DNA. TRBV21-1 has pseudogene status. CDR3 length: 15 amino acids.